This T cell receptor (beta chain) was found in a study of cytomegalovirus exposure and HLA in healthy donors. The CDR3 is made up of 14 amino acids. CDR1 is MNHNY and CDR2 is SVGAGI in the germline V gene (reference sequence). Trimming at V came to 5 bases and at J to 5 bases, leaving 4 bases not matched to a gene. Worth noting for this clone: Its antigen is not known.

This PCR relied on a set of 60 Vbeta primers and 13 Jbeta primers. Measured with immunoSEQ multiplex PCR; TCRdb has only the in-frame clones, and not every one. Counted here are approximately 160,000 clones, around 68% occurring once; the ten biggest clones make up around 3%. General observations from the study: A later analysis found common viral pathogens apparently linked to several of the most significant clusters. It was taken for granted in presence/absence analyses that sequencing depth across donors was roughly uniform. Rarity held for most TCR sequences, but there were some public TCRs that occurred in many donors.

Source material: PBMCs. The receptor comes from a middle-aged woman in good health and CMV-seropositive. The chain has TRBV6-6 and TRBJ2-1, with 9 nucleotides matching TRBD2. The CDR3 coding sequence is TGTGCCAGCAGTGGGCTAGCGGGGAACAATGAGCAGTTCTTC. This codes for CASSGLAGNNEQFF.